This T cell receptor beta chain stems from a study of PD-1 blockade in classical Hodgkin lymphoma. For this clone: Its target is not known.

Broader study findings: A reduction in baseline TCR diversity was reportedly seen in newly diagnosed patients relative to healthy donors.

All trial patients relapsed after autologous stem cell transplantation. Assay used: immunoSEQ multiplex PCR; TCRdb lists only in-frame clones, some missing. The sample yields tens of thousands of clones, about 88% seen once. The V segment lost 10 bases and the J segment 4 bases; nucleotides outside the gene matches: 14. Germline-derived CDR1 and CDR2 are MNHNS and SASEGT. CDR3 length: 15 amino acids. This chain connects TRBV6-1 to TRBJ2-3; 7 nucleotides align to TRBD2. The sequences come from peripheral blood mononuclear cells (PBMCs), collected at baseline. This receptor was taken from a human donor with classical Hodgkin lymphoma. In DNA form, the CDR3 reads TGTGCCACACGCGGGAGATCCGTCAAAGCAGATACGCAGTATTTT. Translation: CATRGRSVKADTQYF.